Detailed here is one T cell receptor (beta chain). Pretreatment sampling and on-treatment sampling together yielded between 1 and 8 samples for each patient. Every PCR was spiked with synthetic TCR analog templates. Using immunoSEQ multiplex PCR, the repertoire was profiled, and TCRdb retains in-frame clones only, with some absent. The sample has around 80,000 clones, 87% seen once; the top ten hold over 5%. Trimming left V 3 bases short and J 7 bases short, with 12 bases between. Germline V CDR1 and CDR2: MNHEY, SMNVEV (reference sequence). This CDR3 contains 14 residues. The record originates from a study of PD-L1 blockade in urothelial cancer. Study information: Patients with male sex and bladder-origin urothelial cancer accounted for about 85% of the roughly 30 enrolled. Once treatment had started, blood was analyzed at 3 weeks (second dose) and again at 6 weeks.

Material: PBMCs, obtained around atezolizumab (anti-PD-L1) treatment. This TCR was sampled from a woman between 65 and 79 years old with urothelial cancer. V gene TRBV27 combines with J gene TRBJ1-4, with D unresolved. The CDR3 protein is CASSFRDPGEKLFF. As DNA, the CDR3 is TGTGCCAGCAGTTTCCGGGATCCCGGTGAAAAACTGTTTTTT. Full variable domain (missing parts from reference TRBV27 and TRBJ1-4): EAQVTQNPRYLITVTGKKLTVTCSQNMNHEYMSWYRQDPGLGLRQIYYSMNVEVTDKGDVPEGYKVSRKEKRNFPLILESPSPNQTSLYFCASSFRDPGEKLFFGSGTQLSVL.